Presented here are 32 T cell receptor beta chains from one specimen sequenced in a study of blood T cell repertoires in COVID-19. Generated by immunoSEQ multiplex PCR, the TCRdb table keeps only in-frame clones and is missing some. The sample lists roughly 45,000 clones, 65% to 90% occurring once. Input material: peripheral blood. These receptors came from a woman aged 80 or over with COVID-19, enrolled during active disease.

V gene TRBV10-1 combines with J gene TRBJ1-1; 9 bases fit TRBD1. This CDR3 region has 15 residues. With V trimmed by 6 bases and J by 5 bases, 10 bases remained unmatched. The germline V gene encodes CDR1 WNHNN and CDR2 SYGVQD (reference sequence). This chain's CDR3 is CASSPLQGALTEAFF. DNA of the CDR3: TGCGCCAGCAGCCCCTTACAGGGGGCTTTAACTGAAGCTTTCTTT.

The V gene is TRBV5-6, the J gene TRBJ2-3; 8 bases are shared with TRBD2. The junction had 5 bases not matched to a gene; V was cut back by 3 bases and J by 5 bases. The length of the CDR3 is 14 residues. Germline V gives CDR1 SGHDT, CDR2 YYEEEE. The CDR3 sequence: CASSSGRGVDTQYF. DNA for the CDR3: TGTGCCAGCAGCTCCGGGCGGGGGGTAGATACGCAGTATTTT.

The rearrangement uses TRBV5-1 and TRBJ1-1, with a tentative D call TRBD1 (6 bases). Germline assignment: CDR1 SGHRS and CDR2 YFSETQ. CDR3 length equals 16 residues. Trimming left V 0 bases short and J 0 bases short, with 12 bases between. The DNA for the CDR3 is TGCGCCAGCAGCTTGGTAGTGGGGGCCATGAACACTGAAGCTTTCTTT. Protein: CASSLVVGAMNTEAFF.

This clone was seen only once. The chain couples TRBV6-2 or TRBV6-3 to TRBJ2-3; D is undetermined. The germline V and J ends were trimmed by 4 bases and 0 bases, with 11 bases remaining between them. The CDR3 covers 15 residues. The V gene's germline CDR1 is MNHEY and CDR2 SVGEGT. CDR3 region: CASSSWADSTDTQYF. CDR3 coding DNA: TGTGCCAGCAGTTCTTGGGCCGACAGCACAGATACGCAGTATTTT.

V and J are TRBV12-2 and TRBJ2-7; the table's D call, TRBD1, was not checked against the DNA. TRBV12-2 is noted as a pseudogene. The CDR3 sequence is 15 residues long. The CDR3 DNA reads TGTGCAAGTCGCCCGAGGGGGCGCCCCTCCTACGAGCAGTACTTC. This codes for CASRPRGRPSYEQYF.

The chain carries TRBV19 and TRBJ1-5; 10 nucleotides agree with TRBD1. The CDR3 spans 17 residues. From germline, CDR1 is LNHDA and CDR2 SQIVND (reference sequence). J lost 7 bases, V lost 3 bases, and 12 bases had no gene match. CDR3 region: CASSIPKTGGARQPQHF. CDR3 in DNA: TGTGCCAGTAGTATTCCCAAGACAGGGGGCGCGAGGCAGCCCCAGCATTTT.

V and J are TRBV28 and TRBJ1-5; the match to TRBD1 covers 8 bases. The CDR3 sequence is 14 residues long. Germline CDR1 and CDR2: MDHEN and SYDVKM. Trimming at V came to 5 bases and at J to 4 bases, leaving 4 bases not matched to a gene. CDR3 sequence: CASSNRQGNQPQHF. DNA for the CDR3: TGTGCCAGCAGTAACAGACAGGGGAATCAGCCCCAGCATTTT.

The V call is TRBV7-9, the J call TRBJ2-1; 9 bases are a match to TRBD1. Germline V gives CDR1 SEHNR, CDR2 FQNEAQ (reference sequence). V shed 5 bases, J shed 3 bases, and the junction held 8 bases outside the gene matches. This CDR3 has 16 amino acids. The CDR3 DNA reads TGTGCCAGCAGCACGCGGGGACAGGGCCTCTACAATGAGCAGTTCTTC. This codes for CASSTRGQGLYNEQFF.

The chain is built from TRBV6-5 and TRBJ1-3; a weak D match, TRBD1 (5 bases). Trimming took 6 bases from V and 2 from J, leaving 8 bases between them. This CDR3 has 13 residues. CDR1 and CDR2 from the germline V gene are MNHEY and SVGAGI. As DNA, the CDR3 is TGTGCCAGCAGCAGGGTGACTGGAAACACCATATATTTT. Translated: CASSRVTGNTIYF.

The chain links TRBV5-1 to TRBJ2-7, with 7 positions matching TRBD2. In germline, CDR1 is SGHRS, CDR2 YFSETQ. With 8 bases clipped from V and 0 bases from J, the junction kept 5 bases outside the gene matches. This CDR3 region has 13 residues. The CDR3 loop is CASVGGNSYEQYF. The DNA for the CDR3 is TGCGCCAGTGTGGGGGGGAACTCCTACGAGCAGTACTTC.

CDR3 nucleotide sequence: TGTGCCAGCAGCCAAGGCATGGCCGGGGAGGGCACTGAAGCTTTCTTT. This encodes CASSQGMAGEGTEAFF. The chain employs TRBV3-1 (or the pseudogene TRBV3-2) and TRBJ1-1; no reliable D call. This CDR3 spans 16 amino acids. V was shortened by 1 base and J by 4 bases, with 16 bases between the two germline ends. In germline, CDR1 is LGHDT, CDR2 YNNKEL (reference sequence).

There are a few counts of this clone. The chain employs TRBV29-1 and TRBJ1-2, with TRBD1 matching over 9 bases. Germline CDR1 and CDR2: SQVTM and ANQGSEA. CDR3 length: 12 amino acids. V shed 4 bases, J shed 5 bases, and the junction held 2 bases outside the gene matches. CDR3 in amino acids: CSVGTGAYGYTF. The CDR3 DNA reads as TGCAGCGTTGGGACAGGGGCTTATGGCTACACCTTC.

The CDR3 region is CSVYSTGRANTEAFF. The CDR3 DNA reads as TGCAGCGTTTATTCGACAGGAAGGGCTAACACTGAAGCTTTCTTT. The chain recombines TRBV29-1 with TRBJ1-1; possibly TRBD1 for D (6 bases). Trimming left V 5 bases short and J 2 bases short, with 18 bases between. The CDR3 has 15 amino acids. Germline loops: CDR1 SQVTM, CDR2 ANQGSEA. Full variable domain (missing parts from reference TRBV29-1 and TRBJ1-1): SAVISQKPSRDICQRGTSLTIQCQVDSQVTMMFWYRQQPGQSLTLIATANQGSEATYESGFVIDKFPISRPNLTFSTLTVSNMSPEDSSIYLCSVYSTGRANTEAFFGQGTRLTVV.

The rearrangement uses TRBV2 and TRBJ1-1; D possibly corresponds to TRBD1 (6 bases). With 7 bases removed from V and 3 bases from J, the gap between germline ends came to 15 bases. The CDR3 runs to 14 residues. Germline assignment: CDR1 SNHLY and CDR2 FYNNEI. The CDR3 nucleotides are TGTGCCAGCACCCTGGCCAAGGGGGACACTGAAGCTTTCTTT. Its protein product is CASTLAKGDTEAFF.

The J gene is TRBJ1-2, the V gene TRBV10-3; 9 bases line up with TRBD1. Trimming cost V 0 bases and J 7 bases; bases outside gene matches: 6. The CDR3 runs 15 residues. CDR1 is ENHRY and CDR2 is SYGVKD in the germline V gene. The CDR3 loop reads CAISESSGTGFGYTF. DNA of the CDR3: TGTGCCATCAGTGAGTCCTCCGGGACAGGGTTTGGCTACACCTTC.

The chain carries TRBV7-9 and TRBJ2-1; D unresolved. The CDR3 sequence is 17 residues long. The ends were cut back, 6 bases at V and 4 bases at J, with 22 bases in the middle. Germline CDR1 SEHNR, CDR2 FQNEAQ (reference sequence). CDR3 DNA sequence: TGTGCCAGCAGTCCCAAGACTCCAAAAGCCTTTTACAATGAGCAGTTCTTC. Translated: CASSPKTPKAFYNEQFF.

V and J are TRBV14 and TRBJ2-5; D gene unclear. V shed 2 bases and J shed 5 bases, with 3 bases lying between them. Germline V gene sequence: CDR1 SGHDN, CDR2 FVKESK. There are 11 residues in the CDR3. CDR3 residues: CASSQSETQYF. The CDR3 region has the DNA TGTGCCAGCAGCCAATCGGAGACCCAGTACTTC.

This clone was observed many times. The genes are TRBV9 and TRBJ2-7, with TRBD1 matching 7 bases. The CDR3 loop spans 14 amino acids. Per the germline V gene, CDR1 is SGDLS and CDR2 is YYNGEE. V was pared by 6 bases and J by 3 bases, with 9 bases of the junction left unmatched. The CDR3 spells CASNKQGSLYEQYF. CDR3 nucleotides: TGTGCCAGCAACAAACAGGGGAGCCTCTACGAGCAGTACTTC. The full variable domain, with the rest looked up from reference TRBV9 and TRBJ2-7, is DSGVTQTPKHLITATGQRVTLRCSPRSGDLSVYWYQQSLDQGLQFLIQYYNGEERAKGNILERFSAQQFPDLHSELNLSSLELGDSALYFCASNKQGSLYEQYFGPGTRLTVT.

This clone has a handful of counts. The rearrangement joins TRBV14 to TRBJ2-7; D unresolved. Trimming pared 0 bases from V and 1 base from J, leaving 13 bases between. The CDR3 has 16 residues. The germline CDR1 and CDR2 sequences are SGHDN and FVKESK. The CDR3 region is CASSQEAGRVSYEQYF. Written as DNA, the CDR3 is TGTGCCAGCAGCCAAGAAGCTGGGCGAGTATCCTACGAGCAGTACTTC. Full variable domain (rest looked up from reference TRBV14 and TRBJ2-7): EAGVTQFPSHSVIEKGQTVTLRCDPISGHDNLYWYRRVMGKEIKFLLHFVKESKQDESGMPNNRFLAERTGGTYSTLKVQPAELEDSGVYFCASSQEAGRVSYEQYFGPGTRLTVT.

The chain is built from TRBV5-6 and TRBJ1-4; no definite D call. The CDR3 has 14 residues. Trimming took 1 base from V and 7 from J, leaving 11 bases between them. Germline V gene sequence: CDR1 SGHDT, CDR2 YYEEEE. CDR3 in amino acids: CASSLRRTREKLFF. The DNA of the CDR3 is TGTGCCAGCAGCTTGCGTCGGACTCGTGAAAAACTGTTTTTT.

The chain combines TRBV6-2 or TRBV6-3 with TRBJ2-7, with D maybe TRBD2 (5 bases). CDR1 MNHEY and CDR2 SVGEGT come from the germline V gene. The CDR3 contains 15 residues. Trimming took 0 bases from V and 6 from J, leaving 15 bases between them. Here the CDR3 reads CASSYSGLAPIEQYF. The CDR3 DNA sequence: TGTGCCAGCAGTTACTCTGGTCTAGCCCCCATCGAGCAGTACTTC.

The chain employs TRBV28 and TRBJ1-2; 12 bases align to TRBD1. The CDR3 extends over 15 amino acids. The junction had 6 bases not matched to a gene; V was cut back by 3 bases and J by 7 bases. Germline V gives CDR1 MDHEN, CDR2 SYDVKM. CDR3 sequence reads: CASSLVGQGAFGYTF. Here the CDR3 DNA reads TGTGCCAGCAGTTTGGTGGGACAGGGGGCTTTTGGCTACACCTTC.

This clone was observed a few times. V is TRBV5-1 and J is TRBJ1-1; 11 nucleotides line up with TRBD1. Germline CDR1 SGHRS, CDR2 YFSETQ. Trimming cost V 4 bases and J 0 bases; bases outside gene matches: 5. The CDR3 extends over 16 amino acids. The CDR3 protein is CASSPRTGGVNTEAFF. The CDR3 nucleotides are TGCGCCAGCAGCCCGAGGACAGGGGGCGTGAACACTGAAGCTTTCTTT.

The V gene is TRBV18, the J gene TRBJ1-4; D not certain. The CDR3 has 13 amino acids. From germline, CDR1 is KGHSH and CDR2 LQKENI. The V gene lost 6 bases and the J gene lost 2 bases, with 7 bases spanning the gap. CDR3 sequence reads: CASSLRTNEKLFF. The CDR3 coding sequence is TGTGCCAGCTCCCTCCGTACTAATGAAAAACTGTTTTTT.

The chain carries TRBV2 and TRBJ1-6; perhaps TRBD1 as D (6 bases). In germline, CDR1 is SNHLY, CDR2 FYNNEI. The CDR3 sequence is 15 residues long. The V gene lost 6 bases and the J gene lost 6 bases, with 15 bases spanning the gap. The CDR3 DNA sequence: TGTGCCAGCAGGATGGACAGTAATCTTAATTCACCCCTCCACTTT. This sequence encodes CASRMDSNLNSPLHF.

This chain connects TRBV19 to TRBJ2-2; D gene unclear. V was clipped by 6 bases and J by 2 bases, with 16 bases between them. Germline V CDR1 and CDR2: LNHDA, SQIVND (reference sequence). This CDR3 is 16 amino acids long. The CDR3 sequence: CASRFSDFSNTGELFF. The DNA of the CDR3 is TGTGCCAGTAGATTCTCCGACTTCTCCAACACCGGGGAGCTGTTTTTT.

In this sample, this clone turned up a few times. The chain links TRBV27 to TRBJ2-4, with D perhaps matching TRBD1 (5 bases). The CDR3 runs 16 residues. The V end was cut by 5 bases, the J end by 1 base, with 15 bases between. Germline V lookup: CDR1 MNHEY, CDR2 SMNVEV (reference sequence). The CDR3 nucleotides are TGTGCCAGCAGTCCCCTCGGACACAGCGCCAAAAACATTCAGTACTTC. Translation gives CASSPLGHSAKNIQYF.

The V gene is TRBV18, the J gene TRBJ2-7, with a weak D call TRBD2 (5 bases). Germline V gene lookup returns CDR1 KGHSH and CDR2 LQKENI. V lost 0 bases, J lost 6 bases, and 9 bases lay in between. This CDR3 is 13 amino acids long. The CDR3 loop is CASSPPVGSEQYF. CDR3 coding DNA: TGTGCCAGCTCACCACCGGTAGGGAGCGAGCAGTACTTC.

CDR3 in DNA: TGCGCCAGCAGCACAGGACAGGGGTCTTATACGCAGTATTTT. It encodes CASSTGQGSYTQYF. The chain carries TRBV5-1 and TRBJ2-3; 9 nucleotides line up with TRBD1. Germline CDR1 and CDR2: SGHRS and YFSETQ. The CDR3 spans 14 residues. Trimming removed 4 bases from V and 7 bases from J; junction bases left unmatched: 7.

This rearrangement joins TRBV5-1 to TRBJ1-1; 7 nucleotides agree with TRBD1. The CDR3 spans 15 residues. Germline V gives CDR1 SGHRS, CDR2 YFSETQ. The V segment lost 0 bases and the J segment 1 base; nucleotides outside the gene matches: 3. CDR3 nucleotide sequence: TGCGCCAGCAGCTTGGAGTACAGGGGGAACACTGAAGCTTTCTTT. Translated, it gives CASSLEYRGNTEAFF.

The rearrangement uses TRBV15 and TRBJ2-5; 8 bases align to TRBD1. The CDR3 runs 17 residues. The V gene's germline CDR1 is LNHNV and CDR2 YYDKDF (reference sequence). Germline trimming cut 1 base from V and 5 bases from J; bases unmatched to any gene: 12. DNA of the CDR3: TGTGCCACCAGCAGAGGGGGACAGGCCCGGGGGCGGGAGACCCAGTACTTC. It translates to CATSRGGQARGRETQYF.

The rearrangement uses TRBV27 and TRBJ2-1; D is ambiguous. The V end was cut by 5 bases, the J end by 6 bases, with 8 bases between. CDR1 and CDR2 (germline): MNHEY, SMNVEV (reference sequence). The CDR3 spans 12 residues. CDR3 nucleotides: TGTGCCAGCAGTGGCAGGCCCAATGAGCAGTTCTTC. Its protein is CASSGRPNEQFF.